This TCR beta chain was identified in a study of Graves' ophthalmopathy and Graves' hyperthyroidism. Germline CDR1 is DFQATT and CDR2 is SNEGSKA (reference sequence). V lost 6 bases and J lost 7, with 22 bases in between. There are 14 residues in the CDR3. RNA transcripts yielded amplified TCR beta CDR3 regions. HTBI primers primed a first-round RT-PCR, and a second-round multiplex PCR followed. TCRdb re-derived calls from the multiplex PCR reads in MiXCR, one entry per CDR3 protein. The sample has about 390,000 distinct CDR3 sequences, roughly 15% seen once. The sample holds many counts of this clonotype.

This receptor was identified in an adult woman with stable Graves' hyperthyroidism. The rearrangement joins TRBV20-1 to TRBJ2-7; D is possibly TRBD2 (5 bases). The sample was peripheral blood. The CDR3 coding sequence is TGCAGTGCCCCCCCGGAGGCCCAATCAGAGGAGCAGTACTTC. Encoded protein: CSAPPEAQSEEQYF.